Below, 27 T cell receptor beta chains from the same sample are listed, as sequenced in a study of patients and donors after allogeneic stem cell transplantation. One entry per CDR3 protein results from TCRdb running MiXCR on the RT-PCR reads. The table shows about 110,000 distinct CDR3 sequences, with around 36% occurring only once. Sequencing input: blood, either unsorted or a sorted T cell fraction (not recorded which). The receptors were gathered from a human donor who was either an allogeneic HSCT recipient or a stem cell or donor lymphocyte infusion donor (not recorded which). It is not recorded whose cells these are; they may come from a transplant donor.

The chain uses TRBV7-9 and TRBJ2-3; a possible D gene is TRBD1 (7 bases). The CDR3 runs to 14 residues. Deletions cut 5 bases from V and 5 bases from J, with 14 bases between. Germline CDR1 and CDR2: SEHNR and FQNEAQ (reference sequence). The CDR3 coding sequence is TGTGCCAGCAGCCGTAACAGGGGAGGAGATACGCAGTATTTT. Translation gives CASSRNRGGDTQYF. Combining the CDR3 with reference TRBV7-9 and TRBJ2-3 gives the whole variable domain DTGVSQNPRHKITKRGQNVTFRCDPISEHNRLYWYRQTLGQGPEFLTYFQNEAQLEKSRLLSDRFSAERPKGSFSTLEIQRTEQGDSAMYLCASSRNRGGDTQYFGPGTRLTVL.

The CDR3 DNA reads TGTGCTAGTGGTTTGGGGACAGTTTCTCGCTACACCTTC. This gives the protein CASGLGTVSRYTF. The chain joins TRBV12-5 to TRBJ1-2, with D perhaps TRBD1 (6 bases). V lost 1 base to trimming and J lost 9 bases, with 12 bases between them. The CDR3 is 13 amino acids. Germline V gene sequence: CDR1 LGHNT, CDR2 FRNRAP.

The rearrangement joins TRBV5-1 to TRBJ2-1; 10 bases match TRBD1. Germline values: CDR1 SGHRS, CDR2 YFSETQ. CDR3 length: 16 residues. J gave up 4 bases and V 2 bases, and 6 bases lay outside the gene matches. Here the CDR3 reads CASSFSPGQGYNEQFF. The CDR3 region has the DNA TGCGCCAGCAGCTTTTCGCCGGGACAGGGGTACAATGAGCAGTTCTTC.

This chain connects TRBV7-2 to TRBJ1-2; D ambiguous. Germline assignment: CDR1 SGHTA and CDR2 FQGNSA. The V end lost 3 bases, the J end lost 4 bases, and 9 bases lay between the germline ends. The CDR3 is 13 residues long. The CDR3 is CASSLLGGYGYTF. The CDR3 DNA sequence: TGTGCCAGCAGCTTGCTTGGAGGCTATGGCTACACCTTC.

This rearrangement joins TRBV7-2 to TRBJ1-2; TRBD1 is a possible D gene (5 bases). Germline values: CDR1 SGHTA, CDR2 FQGNSA. CDR3 length: 13 residues. Deletions cut 5 bases from V and 5 bases from J, with 12 bases between. The CDR3 sequence: CASSTGRHYGYTF. The DNA for the CDR3 is TGTGCCAGCAGCACGGGACGGCATTATGGCTACACCTTC.

The chain uses TRBV7-6 and TRBJ1-2; 7 bases match TRBD1. V shed 1 base and J 6 bases; nucleotides not matched to a gene: 2. This CDR3 region has 13 residues. The germline gives CDR1 SGHVS, CDR2 FNYEAQ. This chain's CDR3 is CASSLGQGHGYTF. The CDR3 nucleotides are TGTGCCAGCAGCTTAGGACAGGGCCATGGCTACACCTTC.

The sample holds a few counts of this clonotype. The J gene is TRBJ1-2, the V gene TRBV27, with 8 bases that match TRBD1. This CDR3 is built from 15 residues. The J segment lost 7 bases and the V segment lost 3 bases, leaving 10 bases of the junction unmatched. Per germline, CDR1 MNHEY and CDR2 SMNVEV (reference sequence). CDR3 DNA: TGTGCCAGCAGTTTCCTTAACGACAGGGGTCGTGGCTACACCTTC. It yields the protein CASSFLNDRGRGYTF.

This clonotype has more than one count but fewer than ten. V and J are TRBV6-2 or TRBV6-3 and TRBJ1-6, with D maybe TRBD1 (5 bases). CDR3 length: 19 residues. In germline, CDR1 is MNHEY, CDR2 SVGEGT. With 0 bases removed from V and 9 bases from J, the gap between germline ends came to 24 bases. The CDR3 sequence is CASSYSRAGLSQEFSPLHF. CDR3 sequence (DNA): TGTGCCAGCAGTTACTCGAGAGCGGGACTCTCACAGGAGTTTTCACCCCTCCACTTT.

The chain has TRBV6-2 or TRBV6-3 and TRBJ2-1; TRBD2 aligns across 11 bases. V shed 5 bases and J 6 bases; nucleotides not matched to a gene: 9. The CDR3 consists of 16 residues. Germline CDR1 and CDR2: MNHEY and SVGEGT. The CDR3 loop reads CASSHFLAGGSNEQFF. CDR3 nucleotide sequence: TGTGCCAGCAGTCACTTCCTAGCGGGAGGATCCAATGAGCAGTTCTTC.

This clonotype was counted only a few times. CDR3 loop: CASSQVHPGTEAFF. CDR3 DNA sequence: TGTGCCAGCTCCCAAGTTCACCCCGGCACTGAAGCTTTCTTT. This sequence joins TRBV18 and TRBJ1-1; D is unresolved. The CDR3 extends over 14 amino acids. The V and J ends lost 6 bases and 4 bases respectively, with 15 bases between them. Germline assignment: CDR1 KGHSH and CDR2 LQKENI.

V and J are TRBV6-6 and TRBJ1-5, with 8 nucleotides matching TRBD1. CDR1 is MNHNY, CDR2 SVGAGI, per germline (reference sequence). This CDR3 has 18 amino acids. V trimming: 0 bases; J trimming: 0 bases; junction bases outside the gene matches: 7. The CDR3 here is CASSYSDRGRYSNQPQHF. In DNA form, the CDR3 reads TGTGCCAGCAGTTACTCCGACAGGGGAAGATATAGCAATCAGCCCCAGCATTTT.

The rearrangement links TRBV12-3 or TRBV12-4 to TRBJ2-7; weak D call: TRBD1 (7 bases). This CDR3 is built from 14 residues. Trimming removed 3 bases from V and 3 bases from J, with 12 bases in between. In nucleotides, the CDR3 is TGTGCCAGCAGTTTGGCGGGACAGTACTACGAGCAGTACTTC. Translation gives CASSLAGQYYEQYF.

This clonotype was seen a handful of times. V gene TRBV7-2 combines with J gene TRBJ1-5, with TRBD1 as a possible D gene (5 bases). Per the germline V gene, CDR1 is SGHTA and CDR2 is FQGNSA. V was clipped by 0 bases and J by 4 bases, with 7 bases between them. This CDR3 region has 14 residues. The CDR3 sequence is CASSLATVNQPQHF. The CDR3 DNA is TGTGCCAGCAGCTTAGCGACAGTTAATCAGCCCCAGCATTTT.

There are a few counts of this clonotype. J is TRBJ1-1 and V is TRBV6-2 or TRBV6-3; a possible D gene is TRBD1 (5 bases). CDR1 and CDR2 (germline): MNHEY, SVGEGT. This CDR3 spans 12 amino acids. Deletions cut 7 bases from V and 4 bases from J, with 10 bases between. The CDR3 here is CASNEGFTEAFF. CDR3 in DNA: TGTGCCAGCAACGAGGGGTTCACTGAAGCTTTCTTT.

The rearrangement joins TRBV5-1 to TRBJ2-5; D possibly uses TRBD1 or TRBD2 (5 bases each). This CDR3 spans 13 amino acids. In germline, CDR1 is SGHRS, CDR2 YFSETQ. V shed 0 bases and J shed 7 bases, with 10 bases lying between them. The CDR3 coding sequence is TGCGCCAGCAGCTTGGCCGATGGGGGGACCCAGTACTTC. Translated: CASSLADGGTQYF.

The CDR3 protein is CASSLGREGTQYF. CDR3 DNA sequence: TGTGCCAGCAGCTTAGGGCGGGAGGGGACGCAGTATTTT. V is TRBV7-2 and J is TRBJ2-3; 9 nucleotides match TRBD2. With 1 base clipped from V and 9 bases from J, the junction kept 2 bases outside the gene matches. CDR1 SGHTA and CDR2 FQGNSA come from the germline V gene. The CDR3 runs to 13 residues.

This clonotype has more than one count but fewer than ten. The J gene is TRBJ2-1, the V gene TRBV7-9; possibly TRBD1 for D (6 bases). Looked up from germline, CDR1 is SEHNR and CDR2 is FQNEAQ (reference sequence). This CDR3 has 15 amino acids. Trimming removed 5 bases from V and 6 bases from J, with 17 bases in between. The CDR3 DNA reads TGTGCCAGCAGCAACCCTCCAACAGGGTTCAATGAGCAGTTCTTC. This translates into CASSNPPTGFNEQFF. Full variable domain (outside the CDR3, taken from reference TRBV7-9 and TRBJ2-1): DTGVSQNPRHKITKRGQNVTFRCDPISEHNRLYWYRQTLGQGPEFLTYFQNEAQLEKSRLLSDRFSAERPKGSFSTLEIQRTEQGDSAMYLCASSNPPTGFNEQFFGPGTRLTVL.

The chain employs TRBV5-1 and TRBJ1-2; D uncertain. Germline assignment: CDR1 SGHRS and CDR2 YFSETQ. The germline V and J ends were trimmed by 0 bases and 8 bases, with 11 bases remaining between them. The CDR3 length is 13 residues. CDR3 protein: CASSLVIGGGYTF. CDR3 DNA sequence: TGCGCCAGCAGCTTGGTAATAGGCGGAGGCTACACCTTC.

This rearrangement joins TRBV28 to TRBJ2-7; 10 bases align to TRBD1. The CDR3 is 15 residues long. Germline lookup yields CDR1 MDHEN and CDR2 SYDVKM. J gave up 4 bases and V 5 bases, and 8 bases lay outside the gene matches. This chain's CDR3 is CASSAGTGVQYEQYF. The DNA of the CDR3 is TGTGCCAGCAGTGCCGGGACAGGGGTGCAATACGAGCAGTACTTC.

In its sample, this clonotype was seen once. The V call is TRBV12-3 or TRBV12-4, the J call TRBJ2-2; D is possibly TRBD1 (5 bases). V was trimmed by 5 bases and J by 2 bases, leaving 18 bases between them. CDR3 length equals 17 residues. CDR3 region: CASSPWTSRSNTGELFF. CDR3 DNA: TGTGCCAGCAGTCCCTGGACAAGCAGGAGTAACACCGGGGAGCTGTTTTTT.

The rearrangement links TRBV10-3 to TRBJ1-1; 9 bases agree with TRBD1. Per the germline V gene, CDR1 is ENHRY and CDR2 is SYGVKD. This CDR3 is built from 15 residues. The V segment lost 5 bases and the J segment 4 bases; nucleotides outside the gene matches: 8. CDR3 in DNA: TGTGCCATCAGTCCCTGGACAGGGGCGGGCACTGAAGCTTTCTTT. Its protein is CAISPWTGAGTEAFF.

This clonotype was seen more than once but under ten times. The CDR3 DNA sequence: TGTGCCAGCAGCCCCACGGGGCCCTATGGCTACACCTTC. Translating it yields CASSPTGPYGYTF. The chain combines TRBV4-2 with TRBJ1-2; tentative D call: TRBD1 (5 bases). The length of the CDR3 is 13 residues. Trimming shortened V by 4 bases and J by 4 bases, and 10 bases separated the two germline ends. Per the germline V gene, CDR1 is LGHNA and CDR2 is YNFKEQ.

The rearrangement joins TRBV6-2 or TRBV6-3 to TRBJ2-1, with D possibly matching TRBD2 (5 bases). The V gene lost 11 bases and the J gene lost 6 bases, with 11 bases spanning the gap. CDR1 is MNHEY, CDR2 SVGEGT, per germline. The CDR3 spans 11 residues. The CDR3 coding sequence is TGTGCCGGCTCCGAGGGCAATGAGCAGTTCTTC. Translation: CAGSEGNEQFF.

This clonotype appeared many times. This chain connects TRBV12-3 or TRBV12-4 to TRBJ1-6; 7 positions agree with TRBD1. The CDR3 loop spans 13 amino acids. After removal of 6 bases from V and 9 bases from J, the junction contained 5 bases not matched to a gene. CDR3 protein: CASRGTGVSPLHF. As DNA, the CDR3 is TGTGCCAGCAGGGGAACAGGGGTTTCACCCCTCCACTTT.

Only a few counts were recorded for this clonotype. The rearrangement links TRBV29-1 to TRBJ1-1, with D perhaps TRBD1 (5 bases). Germline-derived CDR1 and CDR2 are SQVTM and ANQGSEA. The CDR3 runs to 16 residues. V was shortened by 3 bases and J by 1 base, with 18 bases between the two germline ends. The CDR3 DNA sequence: TGCAGCGTTGAGATGCGTTTGGGGGGACCGAACACTGAAGCTTTCTTT. Translation: CSVEMRLGGPNTEAFF.

This clonotype showed up just a few times. The rearrangement links TRBV11-2 to TRBJ1-5; the D gene is possibly TRBD1 (6 bases). This CDR3 is 13 amino acids long. The germline V gene has CDR1 SGHAT and CDR2 FQNNGV. V lost 0 bases to trimming and J lost 9 bases, with 9 bases between them. The CDR3 here is CASSLDRGRPQHF. The CDR3 nucleotides read TGTGCCAGCAGCTTAGATCGGGGGCGGCCCCAGCATTTT.

The V and J genes are TRBV18 and TRBJ2-7, with 8 bases matching TRBD1. Trimming at V came to 4 bases and at J to 1 base, leaving 9 bases not matched to a gene. The CDR3 extends over 16 amino acids. Germline-derived CDR1 and CDR2 are KGHSH and LQKENI. The CDR3 region has the DNA TGTGCCAGCTCACGAAGTTCGGGACAGGCATCCTACGAGCAGTACTTC. Translation: CASSRSSGQASYEQYF.